The T cell receptor (beta chain) described here comes from a study of T-cell reconstitution after alpha-beta-depleted transplantation in children. Broader study findings: About two months after transplant, alpha-beta T cells reportedly came from several hundred expanded graft clones. Once a year had passed after transplant, T-cell counts and diversity came mostly from newly produced T cells.

This clonotype has only a few counts. The target antigen is unknown. The CDR3 loop spans 14 amino acids. Trimming took off 2 bases at V and 1 base at J, with 9 bases between the two ends. The germline V gene encodes CDR1 MGHRA and CDR2 YSYEKL. The library targeted TCRbeta and was prepared with unique molecular identifiers. TCRdb processed the PCR reads anew with MiXCR; each CDR3 protein has one entry. The sample holds about 200,000 distinct CDR3 sequences, 5% to 7.5% seen once. The chain is built from TRBV4-1 and TRBJ2-7; no clear D. The sequencing here drew on PBMCs, taken before TCRalphabeta/CD19-depleted stem cell transplant. The receptor was derived from a girl less than two years old with combined immunodeficiency, due to receive a stem cell transplant. CDR3 nucleotide sequence: TGCGCCAGCAGCCAATCCTGGGGATCCTACGAGCAGTACTTC. Translation gives CASSQSWGSYEQYF.